What follows are 4 T cell receptor beta chains derived from one specimen sequenced in a study of T-cell memory formation after mild COVID-19. TCRdb reanalysed the 5' RACE reads using MiXCR and keeps one entry per CDR3 protein. This sample carries 540,000 or so distinct CDR3 sequences, approximately 20% of them seen once, and the ten largest clones take around 12%. The sample was PBMCs or a T cell subset sorted from them (not recorded which). The receptors originated from an adult woman who had mild COVID-19 (a few samples of this study predate the infection). Cell type and time point are not known.

This clonotype was recorded a few times. This sequence joins TRBV7-6 and TRBJ2-1, with D perhaps matching TRBD2 (7 bases). The germline V gene has CDR1 SGHVS and CDR2 FNYEAQ. V was trimmed by 5 bases and J by 7 bases, leaving 18 bases between them. CDR3 size: 15 residues. The CDR3 loop reads CASSPSWTRGNEQFF. CDR3 coding DNA: TGTGCCAGCAGCCCATCGTGGACTAGGGGGAATGAGCAGTTCTTC.

The chain carries TRBV20-1 and TRBJ2-1; D is possibly TRBD2 (6 bases). This CDR3 is built from 16 residues. V gave up 0 bases and J gave up 6 bases, with 18 bases separating them. Germline V gene lookup returns CDR1 DFQATT and CDR2 SNEGSKA (reference sequence). The CDR3 bases are TGCAGTGCTAGAGAGCGTTGGTGGGCGGGAAGCAATGAGCAGTTCTTC. It codes for CSARERWWAGSNEQFF.

V and J are TRBV24-1 and TRBJ1-5; perhaps TRBD1 as D (5 bases). Trimming removed 3 bases from V and 4 bases from J, with 6 bases in between. The CDR3 runs to 13 residues. Germline V gene lookup returns CDR1 KGHDR and CDR2 SFDVKD. The CDR3 DNA reads as TGTGCCACCAGTGATGAGGGGAATCAGCCCCAGCATTTT. Protein sequence: CATSDEGNQPQHF.

The CDR3 is CASSMVSSGSLPYEQYF. The CDR3 region has the DNA TGTGCCAGTAGTATGGTGTCTAGCGGGAGTTTACCCTACGAGCAGTACTTC. V is TRBV19 and J is TRBJ2-7; 10 bases are shared with TRBD2. CDR3 size: 17 residues. Losses at the gene ends were 3 bases for V and 2 bases for J; bases not matched to a gene: 10. CDR1 LNHDA and CDR2 SQIVND come from the germline V gene (reference sequence).